This T cell receptor (beta chain) was identified during a study of PD-1 blockade in classical Hodgkin lymphoma (TCRdb year 2020). Some background on the complete study: Nivolumab dosing was 3 mg/kg intravenously every 2 weeks, continuing until either disease progression or unacceptable toxicity. A peripheral blood immune signature of response to PD-1 blockade in classical Hodgkin lymphoma was defined using TCR beta sequencing and CyTOF. The investigation overall reported the following: Diversity was lower in patients who began nivolumab less than 1 year after ASCT, so these patients were left out of later analyses to avoid confounding by immune reconstitution. Baseline diversity similar to that of newly diagnosed patients was observed in trial patients achieving complete response, whereas significantly lower diversity was observed in partial responders and progressors. Newly diagnosed patients were reported to have lower baseline TCR diversity than healthy donors, and relapsed/refractory patients were reported to have lower baseline TCR diversity still. Only a single clinical trial cohort was studied, and what caused the repertoire differences, possibly disease activity or prior therapy, remained undefined. A significant rise by C4D1 was seen in CD4+ but not CD8+ TCR diversity (p=0.0027 vs p=0.16), with the rise being most apparent in complete responders (p=0.02).

The CDR3, cysteine through phenylalanine, is 15 amino acids long. The kept DNA is CDR3 alone, 45 bases in frame from the first base. CDR1 and CDR2 are drawn from the germline V gene (reference sequence): MNHNY, SVGAGI. After removal of 4 bases from V and 2 bases from J, the junction retains 3 bases not matched to a gene. The meaning of the sample's time point label: cycle 2 day 1 (C2D1) of nivolumab. Every trial patient had relapsed after autologous stem cell transplantation, and cohorts A, B and C differed in prior brentuximab vedotin exposure. The trial cohort comprised fewer than 65 patients with relapsed/refractory classical Hodgkin lymphoma whose best overall responses were complete response, partial response or progressive disease. Single-agent nivolumab was administered to trial patients in the multi-cohort phase II CheckMate 205 trial. An independent review committee assessed best overall response by applying the 2007 International Working Group response criteria. Trial PBMCs were collected just before the start of nivolumab (C1D1) and during therapy at cycle 2 day 1 and cycle 4 day 1. Peripheral blood was collected in 8 mL Vacutainer Cell Preparation Tubes, from which PBMCs were isolated by centrifugation and then cryopreserved.

Genomic DNA was isolated using the Qiagen DNeasy kit from unsorted PBMCs as well as from negatively selected CD4+ and CD8+ fractions. Amplification of TCR beta CDR3 regions was done by immunoSEQ multiplex PCR with primers that anneal to V and J segments. A synthetic immune receptor repertoire was used to minimize amplification bias, and remaining bias was computationally removed after sequencing. The published analysis was carried out like this. Repertoire diversity was quantified as the Shannon entropy index using custom Python scripts. Unsorted, CD4+ and CD8+ repertoires were examined separately, except in combined analyses, for which CD4+ and CD8+ sequences were merged in silico. Clonal expansion was defined as a frequency increase of at least 2-fold after treatment compared with C1D1, and clones undetected at baseline were assigned a pseudocount of 0.5. Clones with 0 or 1 copy at C1D1 were classified as singleton clones, and clones with 2 or more copies were classified as non-singleton clones. By matching protein sequences in sorted samples from the same patient, clones expanded in unsorted samples were annotated as CD4+, CD8+ or unknown. Wilcoxon tests on paired samples were used to test changes in diversity from C1D1 to C4D1. In TCRdb, the immuneACCESS table is reduced to in-frame sequences with V and J assigned. These tables do not hold every clone; where another copy was compared, an unresolved V gene accounts for under half, and the others remain unexplained. D and trimming come from the DNA, and the V and J calls and clone size come from that table. The sample contains roughly 31,000 clones, 70% to 80% of them found a single time. Less than 4.5% of the sample lies in the top ten.

Only one count was recorded for this clone. It has no known antigen specificity. It has no much larger one-base neighbor in the sample; base qualities were not kept. Here the chain combines TRBV6-6 and TRBJ2-7, with 12 bases aligning to TRBD2. The sample here was peripheral blood mononuclear cells (PBMCs), taken before the second cycle of nivolumab. The TCR was taken from a human donor with classical Hodgkin lymphoma. The DNA is TGTGCCAGCAGTTCACTAGCGGGGGGTGCCTACGAGCAGTACTTC. Translated, it gives CASSSLAGGAYEQYF.